This note documents a single T cell receptor (beta chain) sequence. The method was immunoSEQ multiplex PCR; TCRdb's version includes in-frame clones alone and lacks a portion of them. The table shows 170,000 or so clones, with roughly nine tenths occurring only once. These data come from a study of control samples from healthy donors and cancer patients. The germline V gene encodes CDR1 MGHRA and CDR2 YSYEKL. Trimming left V 0 bases short and J 2 bases short, with 8 bases between. The CDR3 spans 14 residues. This chain links TRBV4-1 with TRBJ2-7, with D tentatively TRBD1 (5 bases). The sequencing sample was made of blood. The source of this sequence is a young man in good health. CDR3 region: CASSQDWGPYEQYF. The DNA of the CDR3 is TGCGCCAGCAGCCAAGATTGGGGCCCCTACGAGCAGTACTTC.